Following are 2 T cell receptor beta chains from one sample sequenced in a study of identifying expanded T cells in peripheral blood. TCRdb's table, derived via immunoSEQ multiplex PCR, lists solely in-frame clones and lacks some. The sample consists of roughly 96,000 clones, around 90% of them appearing once. Sample: blood. These receptors originate from a person between 18 and 70 years old in good health.

This clone was recorded once. The rearrangement links TRBV5-1 to TRBJ2-3; TRBD2 might be the D (5 bases). The length of the CDR3 is 14 residues. Germline CDR1 reads SGHRS; CDR2 reads YFSETQ. V was shortened by 2 bases and J by 0 bases, with 7 bases between the two germline ends. In DNA, the CDR3 is TGCGCCAGCAGCTTCGGGGTCAGCACAGATACGCAGTATTTT. It encodes CASSFGVSTDTQYF.

This chain links TRBV28 with TRBJ1-2; D uncertain. The CDR3 is made up of 16 amino acids. CDR1 and CDR2 from the germline V gene are MDHEN and SYDVKM. Between the trimmed V and J ends, which lost 2 bases and 3 bases, there was a span of 16 bases. The CDR3 nucleotides are TGTGCCAGCAGTTTAATGCAGGATGCCGGGTACTATGGCTACACCTTC. Protein sequence: CASSLMQDAGYYGYTF.